The 31 T cell receptor beta chains listed next were all sequenced from one sample in a study of blood T cell repertoires in COVID-19. Profiling relied on immunoSEQ multiplex PCR, and the TCRdb table lists in-frame clones only, not all of them. Here the sample spans some 200,000 clones, around 86% being singletons. Sequenced sample: peripheral blood. Receptor source: a man older than 75 with acute or convalescent COVID-19.

This clone has only a few counts. The chain carries TRBV5-5 and TRBJ2-1, with 8 nucleotides matching TRBD1. The CDR3 has 17 amino acids. V gave up 3 bases and J gave up 0 bases; unmatched junction bases: 8. CDR1 and CDR2 from the germline V gene are SGHKS and YYEKEE (reference sequence). The CDR3, as DNA: TGTGCCAGCAGCTCGTCCCGGGACAGGTACTCCTACAATGAGCAGTTCTTC. Its protein is CASSSSRDRYSYNEQFF.

The chain joins TRBV18 to TRBJ2-5; 10 nucleotides line up with TRBD1. Germline V lookup: CDR1 KGHSH, CDR2 LQKENI. Trimming cost V 5 bases and J 5 bases; bases outside gene matches: 8. CDR3 size: 15 residues. CDR3 DNA sequence: TGTGCCAGCTCAGAAGGACAGGGGGTGGTGGAGACCCAGTACTTC. It specifies CASSEGQGVVETQYF. Filled out from reference TRBV18 and TRBJ2-5, the complete variable domain reads NAGVMQNPRHLVRRRGQEARLRCSPMKGHSHVYWYRQLPEEGLKFMVYLQKENIIDESGMPKERFSAEFPKEGPSILRIQQVVRGDSAAYFCASSEGQGVVETQYFGPGTRLLVL.

V gene TRBV4-1 combines with J gene TRBJ2-3; possibly TRBD2 for D (6 bases). The CDR3 contains 17 residues. Germline V lookup: CDR1 MGHRA, CDR2 YSYEKL. Trimming removed 3 bases at V and 4 bases at J, with 20 bases between. The CDR3 here is CASSHDPPGRPSDTQYF. The CDR3 bases are TGCGCCAGCAGCCATGACCCCCCGGGGAGGCCTTCAGATACGCAGTATTTT.

The chain uses TRBV24-1 and TRBJ1-5; D is unclear. CDR3 length: 14 amino acids. V lost 3 bases to trimming and J lost 6 bases, with 11 bases between them. Germline V gene data show CDR1 as KGHDR and CDR2 as SFDVKD. CDR3 sequence reads: CATSDGSITQPQHF. CDR3 DNA sequence: TGTGCCACCAGTGATGGGAGTATAACTCAGCCCCAGCATTTT.

The chain links TRBV6-6 to TRBJ1-6; D is unclear. V was trimmed by 3 bases and J by 6 bases, leaving 15 bases between them. The length of the CDR3 is 16 residues. The germline gives CDR1 MNHNY, CDR2 SVGAGI (reference sequence). The DNA for the CDR3 is TGTGCCAGCAGTTATGGGCAGAGAACTAGTAATTCACCCCTCCACTTT. Amino acids: CASSYGQRTSNSPLHF.

The chain joins TRBV9 to TRBJ2-2; D is unresolved. CDR3 length: 17 amino acids. Per the germline V gene, CDR1 is SGDLS and CDR2 is YYNGEE. V was pared by 3 bases and J by 0 bases, with 15 bases between. DNA of the CDR3: TGTGCCAGCAGCGATGGCCCACCAGTGGCGAACACCGGGGAGCTGTTTTTT. This sequence encodes CASSDGPPVANTGELFF.

The chain is built from TRBV30 and TRBJ2-7, with TRBD2 matching over 8 bases. V was clipped by 0 bases and J by 3 bases; unmatched bases: 10. The CDR3 is made up of 16 amino acids. The germline gives CDR1 GTSNPN, CDR2 SVGIG (reference sequence). The CDR3 sequence is CAWSVAGVRGNYEQYF. Written as DNA, the CDR3 is TGTGCCTGGAGTGTAGCGGGAGTACGCGGGAACTACGAGCAGTACTTC.

The chain carries TRBV19 and TRBJ2-1; tentatively, D is TRBD2 (6 bases). Trimming removed 9 bases from V and 9 bases from J, with 21 bases in between. CDR1 is LNHDA, CDR2 SQIVND, per germline (reference sequence). The CDR3 loop spans 14 amino acids. CDR3 sequence (DNA): TGTGCCAGCGGCGGGACGCCACCCGCCAGTGAGCAGTTCTTC. Protein product: CASGGTPPASEQFF.

This clone was observed once. The chain links TRBV7-3 to TRBJ2-2; 7 bases line up with TRBD1. Germline-derived CDR1 and CDR2 are SGHTA and FQGTGA. CDR3 length equals 17 residues. The J segment lost 4 bases and the V segment lost 0 bases, leaving 8 bases of the junction unmatched. CDR3 bases: TGTGCCAGCAGCTTAACGGTCGTCAGGGGGATCACCGGGGAGCTGTTTTTT. Its translation is CASSLTVVRGITGELFF.

The rearrangement uses TRBV18 and TRBJ2-1, with D possibly TRBD1 on 6 matching bases. CDR3 length equals 14 residues. Looked up from germline, CDR1 is KGHSH and CDR2 is LQKENI. The V end lost 8 bases, the J end lost 1 base, and 12 bases lay between the germline ends. The CDR3 bases are TGTGCCAGCCAACAACAGGGTTCCTACAATGAGCAGTTCTTC. This encodes CASQQQGSYNEQFF.

V is TRBV19 and J is TRBJ1-4, with D unresolved. Looked up from germline, CDR1 is LNHDA and CDR2 is SQIVND (reference sequence). V was pared by 7 bases and J by 0 bases, with 15 bases between. CDR3 size: 16 residues. CDR3 region: CASMVRHRATNEKLFF. The CDR3 DNA reads as TGTGCCAGTATGGTTCGGCACAGAGCAACTAATGAAAAACTGTTTTTT.

The genes are TRBV18 and TRBJ1-5, with D uncertain. Trimming took 2 bases from V and 8 from J, leaving 10 bases between them. The CDR3 is made up of 13 amino acids. CDR1 is KGHSH and CDR2 is LQKENI in the germline V gene. The CDR3 DNA sequence: TGTGCCAGCTCACCATCGTTGTCTGAGCCCCAGCATTTT. Translation gives CASSPSLSEPQHF.

V gene TRBV6-1 combines with J gene TRBJ2-6; D gene ambiguous. Germline V gene lookup returns CDR1 MNHNS and CDR2 SASEGT. Trimming left V 3 bases short and J 0 bases short, with 9 bases between. This CDR3 region has 16 residues. The CDR3: CASSDWPNSGANVLTF. CDR3 DNA: TGTGCCAGCAGTGACTGGCCAAACTCTGGGGCCAACGTCCTGACTTTC.

This rearrangement joins TRBV7-2 to TRBJ2-5; the D is unclear. V was cut by 5 bases and J by 2 bases, with 12 bases left in between. CDR3 length equals 14 residues. Germline-derived CDR1 and CDR2 are SGHTA and FQGNSA. The CDR3 DNA sequence: TGTGCCAGCAGCAAAGCCCTTACTCAAGAGACCCAGTACTTC. Translated, it gives CASSKALTQETQYF. Full variable domain (outside the CDR3, taken from reference TRBV7-2 and TRBJ2-5): GAGVSQSPSNKVTEKGKDVELRCDPISGHTALYWYRQSLGQGLEFLIYFQGNSAPDKSGLPSDRFSAERTGGSVSTLTIQRTQQEDSAVYLCASSKALTQETQYFGPGTRLLVL.

This sequence joins TRBV28 and TRBJ1-4; 9 bases are a match to TRBD1. This CDR3 contains 16 residues. Germline V gene sequence: CDR1 MDHEN, CDR2 SYDVKM. V gave up 2 bases and J gave up 1 base; unmatched junction bases: 2. The CDR3 region has the DNA TGTGCCAGCAGTTTAGTGGGACAGGGAACTAATGAAAAACTGTTTTTT. Amino acids: CASSLVGQGTNEKLFF.

This chain uses TRBV29-1 with TRBJ2-3; D remains unclear. This CDR3 has 13 amino acids. Trimming removed 0 bases from V and 6 bases from J, with 10 bases in between. Germline V gene data show CDR1 as SQVTM and CDR2 as ANQGSEA. CDR3 sequence: CSVEDPVGDTQYF. For the CDR3, the DNA is TGCAGCGTTGAAGATCCCGTCGGGGATACGCAGTATTTT.

The chain is built from TRBV4-2 and TRBJ2-4; a possible D gene is TRBD1 (5 bases). The CDR3 has 14 residues. Germline CDR1 is LGHNA and CDR2 is YNFKEQ. V was clipped by 3 bases and J by 5 bases, with 11 bases between them. For the CDR3, the DNA is TGTGCCAGCAGCCATGCCGTAGGGGAAAACATTCAGTACTTC. Encoded protein: CASSHAVGENIQYF.

This chain uses TRBV4-1 with TRBJ2-7; D perhaps matches TRBD2 (6 bases). The V gene's germline CDR1 is MGHRA and CDR2 YSYEKL. The CDR3 totals 15 residues. V was cut by 4 bases and J by 1 base, with 14 bases left in between. For the CDR3, the DNA is TGCGCCAGCAGCCTCAGTCCCCGGGGGTCCTACGAGCAGTACTTC. It yields the protein CASSLSPRGSYEQYF.

This chain links TRBV2 with TRBJ1-2; tentative D call: TRBD1 (6 bases). There are 15 residues in the CDR3. With 10 bases removed from V and 8 bases from J, the gap between germline ends came to 26 bases. Germline lookup yields CDR1 SNHLY and CDR2 FYNNEI. The CDR3 nucleotides are TGTGCCACCTTCCCAGTCTCGGGGGGGGCCGGAGGCTACACCTTC. Its protein product is CATFPVSGGAGGYTF.

The chain combines TRBV6-5 with TRBJ2-7; no clear D. CDR1 MNHEY and CDR2 SVGAGI come from the germline V gene. The CDR3 runs to 13 residues. With 0 bases removed from V and 3 bases from J, the gap between germline ends came to 6 bases. The CDR3 is CASSYSAGYEQYF. CDR3 nucleotides: TGTGCCAGCAGTTACTCGGCAGGCTACGAGCAGTACTTC.

Only one count was recorded for this clone. The J gene is TRBJ2-2, the V gene TRBV7-2; the D gene is possibly TRBD2 (5 bases). The V and J ends lost 7 bases and 9 bases respectively, with 15 bases between them. Germline lookup yields CDR1 SGHTA and CDR2 FQGNSA. CDR3 length: 13 residues. CDR3 sequence: CASTEGFSRELFF. CDR3 coding DNA: TGTGCCAGCACCGAGGGCTTCTCCCGGGAGCTGTTTTTT.

This rearrangement joins TRBV10-2 to TRBJ2-1, with D possibly TRBD2 on 6 matching bases. The CDR3 totals 14 residues. The V gene lost 7 bases and the J gene lost 8 bases, with 18 bases spanning the gap. Germline V gene data show CDR1 as WSHSY and CDR2 as SAAADI. CDR3 nucleotides: TGCGCCAGCAAACTAGCCGTTCTGTCGTATGAGCAGTTCTTC. Its protein is CASKLAVLSYEQFF.

This clone came up once. The J gene is TRBJ1-1, the V gene TRBV5-1; TRBD1 aligns across 8 bases. Germline values: CDR1 SGHRS, CDR2 YFSETQ. The CDR3 consists of 15 residues. Trimming cost V 0 bases and J 0 bases; bases outside gene matches: 1. The CDR3 DNA reads as TGCGCCAGCAGCTTGGGGGACAGGTTGAACACTGAAGCTTTCTTT. Its translation is CASSLGDRLNTEAFF.

V and J are TRBV5-1 and TRBJ1-3, with a weak D call TRBD1 (5 bases). The germline CDR1 and CDR2 sequences are SGHRS and YFSETQ. The CDR3 sequence is 12 residues long. CDR3 region: CASQGSGNTIYF. CDR3 nucleotides: TGCGCTAGCCAGGGCTCTGGAAACACCATATATTTT.

J is TRBJ1-5 and V is TRBV30; tentative D call: TRBD1 (5 bases). Germline V gene sequence: CDR1 GTSNPN, CDR2 SVGIG (reference sequence). V was shortened by 1 base and J by 3 bases, with 10 bases between the two germline ends. The CDR3 is 14 residues long. This chain's CDR3 is CAWSGGVFNQPQHF. In nucleotides, the CDR3 is TGTGCCTGGAGTGGGGGGGTCTTCAATCAGCCCCAGCATTTT.

The V and J genes are TRBV18 and TRBJ1-1; 7 bases map to TRBD1. Germline V gives CDR1 KGHSH, CDR2 LQKENI. J gave up 1 base and V 0 bases, and 2 bases lay outside the gene matches. The CDR3 is 15 amino acids. The CDR3 region has the DNA TGTGCCAGCTCACCACCAGCAGGGGGGAACACTGAAGCTTTCTTT. Its protein product is CASSPPAGGNTEAFF.

This clone was recorded once. This chain joins TRBV14 and TRBJ1-2; perhaps TRBD1 as D (5 bases). The CDR3 extends over 17 amino acids. The V gene's germline CDR1 is SGHDN and CDR2 FVKESK. The ends were cut back, 3 bases at V and 4 bases at J, with 21 bases in the middle. The CDR3 DNA sequence: TGTGCCAGCAGCCATTTTTCTTCGGCAGGGTCTAGCTATGGCTACACCTTC. This encodes CASSHFSSAGSSYGYTF.

The chain recombines TRBV27 with TRBJ1-5; the D gene is possibly TRBD1 (6 bases). V was trimmed by 5 bases and J by 0 bases, leaving 11 bases between them. Germline V gives CDR1 MNHEY, CDR2 SMNVEV (reference sequence). CDR3 length equals 15 residues. The CDR3 loop reads CASSGTGHSNQPQHF. The DNA for the CDR3 is TGTGCCAGCAGTGGGACGGGACATAGCAATCAGCCCCAGCATTTT.

The V gene is TRBV29-1, the J gene TRBJ1-2, with D possibly matching TRBD1 (5 bases). This CDR3 is built from 16 residues. The germline V and J ends were trimmed by 0 bases and 2 bases, with 16 bases remaining between them. Germline values: CDR1 SQVTM, CDR2 ANQGSEA. In DNA, the CDR3 is TGCAGCGTTGAAGACCCCCAGGGCCTAATCAACTATGGCTACACCTTC. Its translation: CSVEDPQGLINYGYTF.

The chain uses TRBV7-9 and TRBJ1-5; D is undetermined. CDR1 SEHNR and CDR2 FQNEAQ come from the germline V gene (reference sequence). CDR3 size: 14 residues. Trimming stripped 4 bases from V and 0 bases from J, with 7 bases between. CDR3 DNA: TGTGCCAGCAGCTCCTTAATTAGCAATCAGCCCCAGCATTTT. Protein: CASSSLISNQPQHF.

J is TRBJ2-1 and V is TRBV12-1; the table's D call TRBD2 went unverified against the DNA. TRBV12-1 is annotated as a pseudogene. There are 17 residues in the CDR3. The CDR3 coding sequence is TGTGCCAGCAGCTGCAGCGTAGCGGGAGGTGGGGACGATGAGCAGTTCTTC. Translation gives CASSCSVAGGGDDEQFF.